Below are 23 T cell receptor beta chains sequenced from a single sample in a study of blood T cell repertoires in COVID-19. Assay used: immunoSEQ multiplex PCR; TCRdb lists only in-frame clones, some missing. The sample yields about 150,000 clones, about nine tenths seen once. Source material: peripheral blood. These receptors were collected from a woman in her sixties with active or convalescent COVID-19.

CDR3 amino acids: CASSLDRNTEAFF. The CDR3 region has the DNA TGTGCCAGCAGCCTTGACAGGAACACTGAAGCTTTCTTT. This chain joins TRBV14 and TRBJ1-1, with D possibly TRBD1 on 5 matching bases. Trimming shortened V by 4 bases and J by 1 base, and 7 bases separated the two germline ends. Germline lookup yields CDR1 SGHDN and CDR2 FVKESK. This CDR3 contains 13 residues.

This chain links TRBV18 with TRBJ1-1, with 8 bases aligning to TRBD1. Unmatched junction bases numbered 4, after V lost 1 base and J lost 3 bases. The CDR3 runs 15 residues. From germline, CDR1 is KGHSH and CDR2 LQKENI. CDR3: CASSPRQGRDTEAFF. Written as DNA, the CDR3 is TGTGCCAGCTCACCACGACAGGGGAGGGACACTGAAGCTTTCTTT.

The chain links TRBV6-4 to TRBJ1-5; 10 bases agree with TRBD1. Losses at the gene ends were 3 bases for V and 3 bases for J; bases not matched to a gene: 2. This CDR3 has 15 residues. Looked up from germline, CDR1 is MRHNA and CDR2 is SNTAGT. CDR3 bases: TGTGCCAGCAGTGAAGGGACAGGGGCCAATCAGCCCCAGCATTTT. Its translation: CASSEGTGANQPQHF.

This chain connects TRBV5-1 to TRBJ1-3; 7 nucleotides line up with TRBD1. The germline V gene encodes CDR1 SGHRS and CDR2 YFSETQ. The junction had 6 bases not matched to a gene; V was cut back by 3 bases and J by 0 bases. The CDR3 spans 16 residues. The CDR3 DNA follows: TGCGCCAGCAGCTACCAGGGGGGATACTCTGGAAACACCATATATTTT. Protein: CASSYQGGYSGNTIYF.

The rearrangement links TRBV2 to TRBJ1-2, with 9 bases lining up with TRBD1. Germline V CDR1 and CDR2: SNHLY, FYNNEI. Unmatched junction bases numbered 6, after V lost 2 bases and J lost 8 bases. The CDR3 totals 14 residues. As DNA, the CDR3 is TGTGCCAGCAGTGAAAGGACAGGGGATTTGGGCTACACCTTC. Translated, it gives CASSERTGDLGYTF.

The chain links TRBV19 to TRBJ1-1, with D maybe TRBD1 (6 bases). V was shortened by 5 bases and J by 4 bases, with 14 bases between the two germline ends. The CDR3 is 14 residues long. CDR1 and CDR2 from the germline V gene are LNHDA and SQIVND (reference sequence). This CDR3 is CASSPQAGATEAFF. The CDR3 nucleotides read TGTGCCAGTAGTCCTCAGGCAGGGGCCACTGAAGCTTTCTTT. The whole variable domain, remainder taken from reference TRBV19 and TRBJ1-1, is DGGITQSPKYLFRKEGQNVTLSCEQNLNHDAMYWYRQDPGQGLRLIYYSQIVNDFQKGDIAEGYSVSREKKESFPLTVTSAQKNPTAFYLCASSPQAGATEAFFGQGTRLTVV.

CDR3 sequence reads: CATSDLWGSGGTEAFF. CDR3 nucleotides: TGTGCCACCAGTGATCTTTGGGGTTCGGGGGGCACTGAAGCTTTCTTT. J is TRBJ1-1 and V is TRBV24-1; D is possibly TRBD1 (5 bases). The CDR3 is made up of 16 amino acids. Germline values: CDR1 KGHDR, CDR2 SFDVKD. V shed 3 bases and J shed 4 bases, with 17 bases lying between them.

This sequence joins TRBV7-8 and TRBJ2-7, with D uncertain. V was cut by 2 bases and J by 0 bases, with 14 bases left in between. The CDR3 sequence is 16 residues long. Germline values: CDR1 SGHVS, CDR2 FQNEAQ. The CDR3 spells CASSLRSSVSSYEQYF. The CDR3 bases are TGTGCCAGCAGCTTAAGGTCTAGTGTGAGCTCCTACGAGCAGTACTTC.

The V gene is TRBV5-6, the J gene TRBJ1-3; no clear D gene. The V gene's germline CDR1 is SGHDT and CDR2 YYEEEE. V was cut by 4 bases and J by 2 bases, with 10 bases left in between. The CDR3 sequence is 14 residues long. The DNA of the CDR3 is TGTGCCAGCAGCGGTACGCAGGCTGGAAACACCATATATTTT. It codes for CASSGTQAGNTIYF.

Only one count was recorded for this clone. The V and J genes are TRBV7-9 and TRBJ2-6, with 9 bases aligning to TRBD1. Germline trimming cut 4 bases from V and 1 base from J; bases unmatched to any gene: 5. Germline V lookup: CDR1 SEHNR, CDR2 FQNEAQ (reference sequence). The CDR3 is 17 residues long. Here the CDR3 DNA reads TGTGCCAGCAGCTCGGGACAGGGTCTTTCTGGGGCCAACGTCCTGACTTTC. It encodes CASSSGQGLSGANVLTF.

This chain connects TRBV19 to TRBJ2-7; 10 bases map to TRBD1. The CDR3 is made up of 15 amino acids. The germline CDR1 and CDR2 sequences are LNHDA and SQIVND (reference sequence). V lost 1 base to trimming and J lost 4 bases; unmatched junction nucleotides: 4. The DNA of the CDR3 is TGTGCCAGTAGTATAGCTGGGACAGGGGAGTACGAGCAGTACTTC. Amino acids: CASSIAGTGEYEQYF.

This chain links TRBV7-2 with TRBJ2-7, with TRBD2 matching 7 bases. The ends lost 5 bases at V and 4 bases at J; junction bases unmatched: 11. The CDR3 is 15 residues long. The germline CDR1 and CDR2 sequences are SGHTA and FQGNSA. CDR3 nucleotides: TGTGCCAGCAGCCCGAGACCTAGCGGTGATTACGAGCAGTACTTC. It specifies CASSPRPSGDYEQYF.

J is TRBJ1-1 and V is TRBV14, with a tentative D call TRBD1 (6 bases). Per germline, CDR1 SGHDN and CDR2 FVKESK. Trimming took 5 bases from V and 1 from J, leaving 8 bases between them. The CDR3 sequence is 13 residues long. The CDR3 loop reads CASSTQGNTEAFF. In DNA, the CDR3 is TGTGCCAGCAGCACACAGGGGAACACTGAAGCTTTCTTT.

The chain is built from TRBV6-5 and TRBJ1-6; 7 bases are a match to TRBD1. Trimming cost V 0 bases and J 9 bases; bases outside gene matches: 8. The CDR3 has 16 residues. Germline CDR1 MNHEY, CDR2 SVGAGI. CDR3 DNA: TGTGCCAGCAGTTACTCGCCCGCAGGGGGAAGTTCACCCCTCCACTTT. This gives the protein CASSYSPAGGSSPLHF.

This rearrangement joins TRBV25-1 to TRBJ1-6; TRBD1 matches 8 bases. CDR3 length: 14 residues. V shed 4 bases, J shed 6 bases, and the junction held 2 bases outside the gene matches. Germline CDR1 is MGHDK and CDR2 is SYGVNS. CDR3 DNA sequence: TGTGCCAGCAGTGGACAGGGGAGTAATTCACCCCTCCACTTT. Translating gives CASSGQGSNSPLHF.

This rearrangement joins TRBV19 to TRBJ2-7; 8 nucleotides align to TRBD1. CDR1 is LNHDA, CDR2 SQIVND, per germline (reference sequence). V trimming: 4 bases; J trimming: 6 bases; junction bases outside the gene matches: 5. The CDR3 loop spans 13 amino acids. The CDR3 region has the DNA TGTGCCAGTAGTACAGGGGGCGATGGCGAGCAGTACTTC. This encodes CASSTGGDGEQYF.

The chain couples TRBV6-5 to TRBJ2-7; D perhaps matches TRBD2 (5 bases). Trimming pared 0 bases from V and 5 bases from J, leaving 14 bases between. Germline values: CDR1 MNHEY, CDR2 SVGAGI. The CDR3 is made up of 15 amino acids. CDR3 residues: CASSYSAGDRHEQYF. In DNA form, the CDR3 reads TGTGCCAGCAGTTACTCGGCCGGGGATAGGCACGAGCAGTACTTC.

This chain connects TRBV18 to TRBJ1-1; TRBD1 matches at 8 bases. The length of the CDR3 is 17 residues. CDR1 is KGHSH, CDR2 LQKENI, per germline. V dropped 4 bases and J dropped 1; count of bases not matched to a gene: 11. CDR3 loop: CASSLRGDRGGNTEAFF. The CDR3 nucleotides are TGTGCCAGCTCACTCCGCGGTGACAGGGGAGGGAACACTGAAGCTTTCTTT. Looking up the rest from reference TRBV18 and TRBJ1-1 gives the full variable domain: NAGVMQNPRHLVRRRGQEARLRCSPMKGHSHVYWYRQLPEEGLKFMVYLQKENIIDESGMPKERFSAEFPKEGPSILRIQQVVRGDSAAYFCASSLRGDRGGNTEAFFGQGTRLTVV.

V is TRBV7-9 and J is TRBJ1-6, with TRBD1 identical over 9 bases. Germline CDR1 and CDR2: SEHNR and FQNEAQ (reference sequence). The V gene end was trimmed by 5 bases and the J gene end by 10 bases; junction bases not matched to a gene: 12. The CDR3 has 16 amino acids. The DNA for the CDR3 is TGTGCCAGCAGCACCGGGACAGGGAGTTTTGGGTCACCCCTCCACTTT. It encodes CASSTGTGSFGSPLHF.

The V gene is TRBV7-2, the J gene TRBJ2-3; 12 positions match TRBD2. V was clipped by 6 bases and J by 2 bases; unmatched bases: 9. Germline V CDR1 and CDR2: SGHTA, FQGNSA. The CDR3 spans 17 residues. The CDR3 DNA is TGTGCCAGCAGGAAAAGACTAGCGGGGGCTTCCACAGATACGCAGTATTTT. It encodes CASRKRLAGASTDTQYF. Filled out from reference TRBV7-2 and TRBJ2-3, the complete variable domain reads GAGVSQSPSNKVTEKGKDVELRCDPISGHTALYWYRQSLGQGLEFLIYFQGNSAPDKSGLPSDRFSAERTGGSVSTLTIQRTQQEDSAVYLCASRKRLAGASTDTQYFGPGTRLTVL.

V and J are TRBV6-5 and TRBJ1-1, with no clear D. The germline gives CDR1 MNHEY, CDR2 SVGAGI. The V end was cut by 5 bases, the J end by 1 base, with 11 bases between. CDR3 length: 14 amino acids. The CDR3 here is CASSPPNRNTEAFF. The CDR3 DNA sequence: TGTGCCAGCAGTCCGCCTAACAGGAACACTGAAGCTTTCTTT.

The rearrangement uses TRBV6-1 and TRBJ1-1, with a possible D match to TRBD1 (6 bases). The germline CDR1 and CDR2 sequences are MNHNS and SASEGT. This CDR3 has 14 residues. Trimming took 1 base from V and 1 from J, leaving 7 bases between them. The DNA of the CDR3 is TGTGCCAGCAGTGAAGGACAGGAGAACACTGAAGCTTTCTTT. Its translation is CASSEGQENTEAFF.

The chain employs TRBV7-2 and TRBJ2-5; 14 bases map to TRBD2. V lost 5 bases to trimming and J lost 5 bases; unmatched junction nucleotides: 7. The V gene's germline CDR1 is SGHTA and CDR2 FQGNSA. This CDR3 has 16 residues. The CDR3 reads CASSLRLAGGPETQYF. Written as DNA, the CDR3 is TGTGCCAGCAGCCTTCGACTAGCGGGGGGGCCGGAGACCCAGTACTTC. Supplemented by reference TRBV7-2 and TRBJ2-5, the full variable domain reads GAGVSQSPSNKVTEKGKDVELRCDPISGHTALYWYRQSLGQGLEFLIYFQGNSAPDKSGLPSDRFSAERTGGSVSTLTIQRTQQEDSAVYLCASSLRLAGGPETQYFGPGTRLLVL.